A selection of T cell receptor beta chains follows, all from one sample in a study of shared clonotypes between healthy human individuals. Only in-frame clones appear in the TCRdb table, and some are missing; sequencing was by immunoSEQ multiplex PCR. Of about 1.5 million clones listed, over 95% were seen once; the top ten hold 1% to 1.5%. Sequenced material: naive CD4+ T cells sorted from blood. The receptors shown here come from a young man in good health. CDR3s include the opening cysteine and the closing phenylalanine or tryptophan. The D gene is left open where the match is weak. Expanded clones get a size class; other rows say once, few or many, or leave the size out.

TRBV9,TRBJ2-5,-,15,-,CASSTSTGTSETQYF,TGTGCCAGCAGCACCTCCACAGGGACTTCCGAGACCCAGTACTTC
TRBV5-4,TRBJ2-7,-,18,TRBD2,CASSSRTSGLLWGYEQYF,TGTGCCAGCAGCTCCAGGACTAGCGGGCTATTATGGGGCTACGAGCAGTACTTC
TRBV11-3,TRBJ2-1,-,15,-,CASSPSRRGWNEQFF,TGTGCCAGCAGCCCTAGTCGTAGGGGCTGGAATGAGCAGTTCTTC
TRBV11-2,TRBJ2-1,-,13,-,CASSLDQRNEQFF,TGTGCCAGCAGCTTAGATCAAAGGAATGAGCAGTTCTTC
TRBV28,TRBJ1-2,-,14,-,CASSLSGDARGYTF,TGTGCCAGCAGTTTATCAGGGGACGCCCGTGGCTACACCTTC
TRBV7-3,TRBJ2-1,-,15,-,CASSLLVGGDNEQFF,TGTGCCAGCAGCTTACTGGTGGGAGGAGACAATGAGCAGTTCTTC
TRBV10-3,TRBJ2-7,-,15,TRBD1,CAISERDRGLYEQYF,TGTGCCATCAGTGAAAGAGACAGGGGGCTATACGAGCAGTACTTC
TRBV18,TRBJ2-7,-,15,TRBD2,CASSPRAGGFYEQYF,TGTGCCAGCTCACCCCGAGCGGGAGGTTTTTACGAGCAGTACTTC
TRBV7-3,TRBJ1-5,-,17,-,CASSLIRVRSSNQPQHF,TGTGCCAGCAGCTTAATAAGAGTGCGCAGTAGCAATCAGCCCCAGCATTTT
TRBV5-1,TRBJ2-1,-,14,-,CASSLGDRYDEQFF,TGCGCCAGCAGCTTGGGTGACAGATACGATGAGCAGTTCTTC
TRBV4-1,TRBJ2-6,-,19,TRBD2,CASSQGLAGGPSGANVLTF,TGCGCCAGCAGCCAAGGGCTAGCGGGAGGGCCGAGTGGGGCCAACGTCCTGACTTTC
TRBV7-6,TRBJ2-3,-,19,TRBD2,CASSPLGTSGRGGTDTQYF,TGTGCCAGCAGCCCCCTAGGGACTAGCGGGAGAGGGGGCACAGATACGCAGTATTTT
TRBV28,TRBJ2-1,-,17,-,CASSLSAAPPQGNEQFF,TGTGCCAGCAGTTTATCGGCAGCTCCCCCGCAGGGCAATGAGCAGTTCTTC
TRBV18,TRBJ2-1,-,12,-,CASSPISNEQFF,TGTGCCAGCTCACCAATCAGCAATGAGCAGTTCTTC
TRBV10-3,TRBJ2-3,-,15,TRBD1,CAISELGGNTDTQYF,TGTGCCATCAGTGAGTTAGGGGGCAACACAGATACGCAGTATTTT
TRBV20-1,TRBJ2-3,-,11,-,CSARYSDTQYF,TGCAGTGCTCGGTATTCAGATACGCAGTATTTT
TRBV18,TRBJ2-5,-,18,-,CASSPLGAGTGDQETQYF,TGTGCCAGCTCACCACTCGGGGCTGGGACGGGAGATCAAGAGACCCAGTACTTC
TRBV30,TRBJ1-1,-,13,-,CAWSVVRGNEAFF,TGTGCCTGGAGTGTAGTGCGGGGGAATGAAGCTTTCTTT
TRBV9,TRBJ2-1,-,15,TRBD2,CASNPSGGDKVEQFF,TGTGCCAGCAATCCATCGGGAGGAGATAAGGTTGAGCAGTTCTTC
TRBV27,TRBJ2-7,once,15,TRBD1,CASSFQTGGVYEQYF,TGTGCCAGCAGTTTCCAAACAGGGGGCGTCTACGAGCAGTACTTC
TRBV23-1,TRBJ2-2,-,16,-,CASSQSREPNTGELFF,TGCGCCAGCAGTCAGTCCAGGGAACCGAACACCGGGGAGCTGTTTTTT
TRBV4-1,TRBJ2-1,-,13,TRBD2,CASSQDSGREQFF,TGCGCCAGCAGCCAAGATAGCGGGAGGGAGCAGTTCTTC
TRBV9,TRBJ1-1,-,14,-,CASSVYGGAAEAFF,TGTGCCAGCAGCGTATACGGGGGCGCGGCTGAAGCTTTCTTT
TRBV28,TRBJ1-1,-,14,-,CASSFAGFGTEAFF,TGTGCCAGCAGTTTCGCGGGGTTTGGCACTGAAGCTTTCTTT
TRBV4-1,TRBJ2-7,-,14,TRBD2,CASSQPGTSSEQYF,TGCGCCAGCAGCCAACCCGGGACTAGCAGCGAGCAGTACTTC
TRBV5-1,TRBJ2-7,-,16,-,CASSLAEGTPAYEQYF,TGCGCCAGCAGCTTGGCGGAGGGGACGCCGGCCTACGAGCAGTACTTC
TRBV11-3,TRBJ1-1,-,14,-,CASSAGGSLGEAFF,TGTGCCAGCAGCGCCGGGGGAAGTTTGGGTGAAGCTTTCTTT
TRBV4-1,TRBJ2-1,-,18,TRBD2,CASSQELAGEMYYNEQFF,TGCGCCAGCAGCCAAGAACTAGCGGGAGAAATGTACTACAATGAGCAGTTCTTC
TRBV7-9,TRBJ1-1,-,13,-,CASRGNWAPEAFF,TGTGCCAGCAGGGGAAATTGGGCACCTGAAGCTTTCTTT
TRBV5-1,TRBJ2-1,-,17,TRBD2,CASSWVRGGRKHNEQFF,TGCGCCAGCAGCTGGGTTCGGGGCGGGAGGAAGCACAATGAGCAGTTCTTC
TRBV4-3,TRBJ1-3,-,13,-,CASSPVPGNTIYF,TGCGCCAGCAGCCCGGTCCCTGGAAACACCATATATTTT
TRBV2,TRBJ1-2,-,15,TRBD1,CASRQGVAYDYGYTF,TGTGCCAGCAGACAGGGGGTAGCGTACGACTATGGCTACACCTTC
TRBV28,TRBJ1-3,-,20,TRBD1,CASRWGTGTGAKVKGNAIYF,TGTGCCAGCAGGTGGGGAACCGGGACAGGGGCAAAAGTGAAAGGAAACGCCATATATTTT
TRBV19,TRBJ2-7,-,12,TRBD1,CATPGQPYEQYF,TGTGCCACACCGGGACAGCCCTACGAGCAGTACTTC
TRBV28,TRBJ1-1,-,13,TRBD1,CASRQQGDTEAFF,TGTGCCAGCAGACAACAGGGGGACACTGAAGCTTTCTTT
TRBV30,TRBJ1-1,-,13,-,CAWDRTGNTEAFF,TGTGCCTGGGACCGTACAGGGAACACTGAAGCTTTCTTT
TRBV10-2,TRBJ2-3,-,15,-,CASSDNQLSTDTQYF,TGCGCCAGCAGTGATAATCAACTTAGCACAGATACGCAGTATTTT
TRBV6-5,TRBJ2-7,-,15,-,CASGQGRGASYEQYF,TGTGCCAGCGGCCAGGGCAGGGGGGCCTCCTACGAGCAGTACTTC
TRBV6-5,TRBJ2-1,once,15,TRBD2,CASSYAGVGYNEQFF,TGTGCCAGCAGTTATGCGGGAGTCGGATACAATGAGCAGTTCTTC
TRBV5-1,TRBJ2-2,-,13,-,CASSGTNTGELFF,TGCGCCAGCAGCGGCACGAACACCGGGGAGCTGTTTTTT